The 10 T cell receptor beta chains reported below all come from one sample, sequenced in a study of blood T cell repertoires in COVID-19. Sequencing used immunoSEQ multiplex PCR; TCRdb keeps in-frame clones, though not all of them. The table records a few hundred thousand clones, roughly 87% of them present only once. The source material was PBMCs or T cells enriched from blood (not recorded which). The receptors here all came from a woman between 18 and 29 years old who had recovered from COVID-19.

The V and J genes are TRBV27 and TRBJ1-5; TRBD1 aligns across 7 bases. The CDR3 has 15 residues. CDR1 and CDR2 (germline): MNHEY, SMNVEV (reference sequence). Trimming removed 6 bases from V and 4 bases from J; junction bases left unmatched: 9. The CDR3 loop is CASRSTGAGNQPQHF. In DNA form, the CDR3 reads TGTGCCAGCAGGTCCACAGGGGCCGGGAATCAGCCCCAGCATTTT.

The rearrangement uses TRBV9 and TRBJ2-7, with TRBD2 matching 9 bases. Trimming at V came to 3 bases and at J to 5 bases, leaving 15 bases not matched to a gene. Germline V gene data show CDR1 as SGDLS and CDR2 as YYNGEE. The CDR3 covers 17 residues. The CDR3 loop is CASSAVGSGGLGHEQYF. In DNA form, the CDR3 reads TGTGCCAGCAGCGCTGTTGGTAGCGGGGGCCTTGGACACGAGCAGTACTTC. The full variable domain, with the rest looked up from reference TRBV9 and TRBJ2-7, is DSGVTQTPKHLITATGQRVTLRCSPRSGDLSVYWYQQSLDQGLQFLIQYYNGEERAKGNILERFSAQQFPDLHSELNLSSLELGDSALYFCASSAVGSGGLGHEQYFGPGTRLTVT.

The gene calls are TRBV18 and TRBJ1-1, with 8 bases aligning to TRBD1. This CDR3 spans 15 amino acids. Trimming took 3 bases from V and 3 from J; bases not matched to a gene: 6. CDR1 KGHSH and CDR2 LQKENI come from the germline V gene. The CDR3 nucleotides read TGTGCCAGCTCACCCGGACAGGGACTTGACACTGAAGCTTTCTTT. It translates to CASSPGQGLDTEAFF.

The chain recombines TRBV6-6 with TRBJ1-6; tentatively, D is TRBD1 (5 bases). Trimming shortened V by 6 bases and J by 7 bases, and 10 bases separated the two germline ends. Germline V CDR1 and CDR2: MNHNY, SVGAGI (reference sequence). The CDR3 loop spans 13 amino acids. The CDR3 loop reads CASRATANSPLHF. The CDR3 region has the DNA TGTGCCAGCAGGGCGACAGCAAATTCACCCCTCCACTTT.

The chain recombines TRBV6-2 or TRBV6-3 with TRBJ1-1; D not resolved. The germline V gene has CDR1 MNHEY and CDR2 SVGEGT. Between the trimmed V and J ends, which lost 2 bases and 4 bases, there was a span of 14 bases. CDR3 size: 15 residues. CDR3 sequence: CASSYVPSERTEAFF. CDR3 bases: TGTGCCAGCAGTTACGTCCCATCCGAGCGCACTGAAGCTTTCTTT.

This sequence joins TRBV4-1 and TRBJ2-3, with 10 bases matching TRBD2. V shed 0 bases, J shed 5 bases, and the junction held 2 bases outside the gene matches. Germline CDR1 reads MGHRA; CDR2 reads YSYEKL. The CDR3 runs to 15 residues. CDR3 DNA: TGCGCCAGCAGCCAAGAGCTAGCGGGGGAAGATACGCAGTATTTT. As protein: CASSQELAGEDTQYF.

The chain couples TRBV15 to TRBJ1-1; D unclear. Germline values: CDR1 LNHNV, CDR2 YYDKDF (reference sequence). With 6 bases removed from V and 0 bases from J, the gap between germline ends came to 17 bases. The CDR3 is 16 residues long. The CDR3 protein is CATRPKLAGMNTEAFF. For the CDR3, the DNA is TGTGCCACCAGACCAAAGCTGGCAGGAATGAACACTGAAGCTTTCTTT.

This clone was detected once. This rearrangement joins TRBV6-2 or TRBV6-3 to TRBJ2-7, with TRBD1 identical over 7 bases. The CDR3 spans 18 residues. CDR1 is MNHEY and CDR2 is SVGEGT in the germline V gene. V dropped 6 bases and J dropped 1; count of bases not matched to a gene: 18. Here the CDR3 DNA reads TGTGCCAGCAGCCTACTAGTCGGGTCAGACAGGGATTCCTACGAGCAGTACTTC. This translates into CASSLLVGSDRDSYEQYF.

V is TRBV30 and J is TRBJ2-7; possibly TRBD2 for D (6 bases). The germline V and J ends were trimmed by 0 bases and 6 bases, with 18 bases remaining between them. The CDR3 extends over 15 amino acids. CDR1 GTSNPN and CDR2 SVGIG come from the germline V gene (reference sequence). CDR3 DNA sequence: TGTGCCTGGAGTGTAATGCTCGGAGGGATAGTCGAGCAGTACTTC. The encoded protein is CAWSVMLGGIVEQYF.

This chain joins TRBV7-7 and TRBJ2-2; TRBD1 aligns across 8 bases. Germline V gives CDR1 SSHAT, CDR2 FNYEAQ (reference sequence). The V and J ends lost 2 bases and 5 bases, in that order; junction bases with no gene match: 4. The length of the CDR3 is 15 residues. The CDR3 here is CASSLQGARTGELFF. The CDR3, as DNA: TGTGCCAGCAGCTTACAGGGGGCGAGGACCGGGGAGCTGTTTTTT.